The rows below give T cell receptor beta chains drawn from one sample of a study of T cells in Graves' hyperthyroidism and ophthalmopathy. TCRdb processed the multiplex PCR reads anew with MiXCR; each CDR3 protein has one entry. The sample gives about 420,000 distinct CDR3 sequences, approximately 15% of which show up once; 5% to 6% is in the top ten. Source material: blood. These receptors came from a woman between 18 and 29 years old with Graves' hyperthyroidism. CDR3s include the opening cysteine and the closing phenylalanine or tryptophan. The order of the fields is CDR3 protein, CDR3 DNA, clone size, J gene, D gene, V gene. D genes are given only for firm matches. Clone size is shown for a subset of rows, as once, few, many or a class of expanded clone.

CDR3aa: CASSTIGGSEQYF; CDR3nt: TGTGCCAGCAGTACCATAGGGGGCAGCGAGCAGTACTTC; abundance: many; j_gene: TRBJ2-7; d_gene: TRBD1; v_gene: TRBV12-3/TRBV12-4
CDR3aa: CASSLSGDEQFF; CDR3nt: TGTGCCAGCAGCTTATCCGGGGATGAGCAGTTCTTC; abundance: few; j_gene: TRBJ2-1; d_gene: NA; v_gene: TRBV7-3
CDR3aa: CASSQETTTREQYF; CDR3nt: TGCGCCAGCAGCCAAGAGACTACGACCCGAGAGCAGTACTTC; abundance: NA; j_gene: TRBJ2-7; d_gene: NA; v_gene: TRBV4-1
CDR3aa: CSARSGTSGGNTQYF; CDR3nt: TGCAGTGCAAGATCCGGGACTAGCGGTGGCAATACGCAGTATTTT; abundance: NA; j_gene: TRBJ2-3; d_gene: TRBD2; v_gene: TRBV20-1
CDR3aa: CASSLSGTEFYTQYF; CDR3nt: TGTGCCAGCAGTTTATCCGGGACAGAATTTTATACGCAGTATTTT; abundance: NA; j_gene: TRBJ2-3; d_gene: TRBD1; v_gene: TRBV27
CDR3aa: CASSLAATDRGRETQYF; CDR3nt: TGTGCCAGCAGTTTAGCTGCGACGGACAGGGGGAGGGAGACCCAGTACTTC; abundance: many; j_gene: TRBJ2-5; d_gene: TRBD1; v_gene: TRBV12-3/TRBV12-4
CDR3aa: CASSLRTSGSSYNEQFF; CDR3nt: TGTGCCAGCAGCCTCAGGACTAGCGGGAGCTCCTACAATGAGCAGTTCTTC; abundance: NA; j_gene: TRBJ2-1; d_gene: TRBD2; v_gene: TRBV5-5
CDR3aa: CASSVLEDTQYF; CDR3nt: TGTGCCAGCAGCGTATTGGAGGATACGCAGTATTTT; abundance: few; j_gene: TRBJ2-3; d_gene: NA; v_gene: TRBV9
CDR3aa: CASSYPGGRNTEAFF; CDR3nt: TGTGCCAGCAGTTACCCAGGGGGCCGGAACACTGAAGCTTTCTTT; abundance: many; j_gene: TRBJ1-1; d_gene: TRBD1; v_gene: TRBV28
CDR3aa: CSAQPYQMNTEAFF; CDR3nt: TGCAGTGCTCAACCCTACCAGATGAACACTGAAGCTTTCTTT; abundance: NA; j_gene: TRBJ1-1; d_gene: NA; v_gene: TRBV20-1
CDR3aa: CASSLGIGGRGQETQYF; CDR3nt: TGTGCCAGCAGTTTAGGGATTGGCGGGAGGGGCCAAGAGACCCAGTACTTC; abundance: many; j_gene: TRBJ2-5; d_gene: TRBD2; v_gene: TRBV12-3/TRBV12-4
CDR3aa: CASRSRQGVETYNEQFF; CDR3nt: TGTGCCAGCAGGAGTCGGCAGGGGGTTGAGACCTACAATGAGCAGTTCTTC; abundance: few; j_gene: TRBJ2-1; d_gene: TRBD1; v_gene: TRBV28
CDR3aa: CASSFHGDGELFF; CDR3nt: TGTGCCAGCAGCTTCCACGGAGACGGGGAGCTGTTTTTT; abundance: few; j_gene: TRBJ2-2; d_gene: NA; v_gene: TRBV7-9
CDR3aa: CSARKSGLPYEQYF; CDR3nt: TGCAGTGCTAGAAAATCGGGCCTACCGTACGAGCAGTACTTC; abundance: few; j_gene: TRBJ2-7; d_gene: NA; v_gene: TRBV20-1
CDR3aa: CASSWTGDNEQFF; CDR3nt: TGCGCCAGCAGCTGGACAGGGGACAATGAGCAGTTCTTC; abundance: many; j_gene: TRBJ2-1; d_gene: TRBD1; v_gene: TRBV5-1
CDR3aa: CAWSKDPEAFF; CDR3nt: TGTGCCTGGAGTAAGGACCCTGAAGCTTTCTTT; abundance: many; j_gene: TRBJ1-1; d_gene: NA; v_gene: TRBV30
CDR3aa: CASSFTTGDGYTF; CDR3nt: TGTGCCAGCAGCTTTACGACAGGGGATGGCTACACCTTC; abundance: many; j_gene: TRBJ1-2; d_gene: TRBD1; v_gene: TRBV7-8
CDR3aa: CSARAGNEQFF; CDR3nt: TGCAGTGCTAGAGCGGGGAATGAGCAGTTCTTC; abundance: many; j_gene: TRBJ2-1; d_gene: NA; v_gene: TRBV20-1
CDR3aa: CAWSSTDTEAFF; CDR3nt: TGTGCCTGGAGTAGCACAGACACTGAAGCTTTCTTT; abundance: many; j_gene: TRBJ1-1; d_gene: NA; v_gene: TRBV30
CDR3aa: CASGSRYEQYF; CDR3nt: TGTGCTAGTGGTTCCAGATACGAGCAGTACTTC; abundance: many; j_gene: TRBJ2-7; d_gene: NA; v_gene: TRBV12-5
CDR3aa: CASSLVWGDNSPLHF; CDR3nt: TGTGCCAGCAGCTTGGTTTGGGGAGATAATTCACCCCTCCACTTT; abundance: few; j_gene: TRBJ1-6; d_gene: NA; v_gene: TRBV5-5